Below are 18 T cell receptor beta chains sequenced from a single sample in a study of T-cell memory formation after mild COVID-19. TCRdb ran MiXCR on the 5' RACE reads and lists one entry per CDR3 protein. Altogether about 68,000 distinct CDR3 sequences are present, approximately 16% being singletons, with the ten largest covering 30% to 35%. Sequenced input: PBMCs or a T cell subset sorted from them (not recorded which). The origin of the receptors is an adult woman who had mild COVID-19 (a few samples of this study predate the infection). Cell type and time point are not known.

The rearrangement joins TRBV7-9 to TRBJ2-1; TRBD2 agrees at 12 bases. The CDR3 extends over 15 amino acids. The germline V gene has CDR1 SEHNR and CDR2 FQNEAQ (reference sequence). The ends lost 7 bases at V and 9 bases at J; junction bases unmatched: 10. CDR3 DNA: TGTGCCAGCAACTCCAGACTAGCGGGAGAGGGTGAGCAGTTCTTC. This codes for CASNSRLAGEGEQFF.

This clonotype has a handful of counts. This chain links TRBV5-5 with TRBJ1-2, with 11 bases identical to TRBD1. V dropped 1 base and J dropped 5; count of bases not matched to a gene: 10. The CDR3 sequence is 17 residues long. Germline lookup yields CDR1 SGHKS and CDR2 YYEKEE (reference sequence). CDR3 sequence: CASSLSGRTGGEYGYTF. The CDR3 DNA follows: TGTGCCAGCAGCTTGTCCGGCAGGACAGGGGGCGAGTATGGCTACACCTTC.

V and J are TRBV12-5 and TRBJ1-5; 7 bases align to TRBD1. Germline lookup yields CDR1 LGHNT and CDR2 FRNRAP. The CDR3 loop spans 14 amino acids. Losses at the gene ends were 3 bases for V and 6 bases for J; bases not matched to a gene: 5. The CDR3 reads CASGLGGAGQPQHF. The CDR3 coding sequence is TGTGCTAGTGGTTTAGGGGGCGCGGGTCAGCCCCAGCATTTT.

This clonotype has only a few counts. This rearrangement joins TRBV7-6 to TRBJ2-5, with 8 bases matching TRBD1. The CDR3 runs to 14 residues. Germline V gives CDR1 SGHVS, CDR2 FNYEAQ. V lost 4 bases, J lost 3 bases, and 4 bases stayed unmatched. This CDR3 is CASSSMTGEETQYF. Written as DNA, the CDR3 is TGTGCCAGCAGCTCGATGACAGGGGAAGAGACCCAGTACTTC.

This chain links TRBV9 with TRBJ2-3; 7 positions match TRBD2. V was clipped by 0 bases and J by 1 base; unmatched bases: 8. The CDR3 runs to 17 residues. Germline CDR1 reads SGDLS; CDR2 reads YYNGEE. The CDR3 region is CASSVVRGEAGTDTQYF. CDR3 in DNA: TGTGCCAGCAGCGTAGTCCGGGGGGAGGCTGGCACAGATACGCAGTATTTT.

In nucleotides, the CDR3 is TGTGCCAGCAGCTCTCCGGGACTAGCGGGGGTATTCACAGATACGCAGTATTTT. Translated: CASSSPGLAGVFTDTQYF. The rearrangement links TRBV7-8 to TRBJ2-3; 14 bases match TRBD2. The CDR3 totals 18 residues. V shed 4 bases, J shed 2 bases, and the junction held 8 bases outside the gene matches. Germline lookup yields CDR1 SGHVS and CDR2 FQNEAQ.

This clonotype was counted only a few times. The gene calls are TRBV12-3 or TRBV12-4 and TRBJ2-1; D remains unclear. V was shortened by 2 bases and J by 4 bases, with 6 bases between the two germline ends. The CDR3 is 13 residues long. The CDR3 sequence: CASSLYIYNEQFF. CDR3 DNA: TGTGCCAGCAGTTTATACATTTACAATGAGCAGTTCTTC.

This clonotype turned up a few times. This chain uses TRBV5-1 with TRBJ2-7; TRBD1 matches 8 bases. Germline V gene lookup returns CDR1 SGHRS and CDR2 YFSETQ. This CDR3 is built from 15 residues. Trimming took 0 bases from V and 3 from J; bases not matched to a gene: 5. The CDR3 DNA is TGCGCCAGCAGCTTGGTGGGACAGGTTAACTACGAGCAGTACTTC. It encodes CASSLVGQVNYEQYF.

This clonotype has just a few counts. This chain links TRBV20-1 with TRBJ2-1; 8 bases align to TRBD2. CDR1 is DFQATT and CDR2 is SNEGSKA in the germline V gene (reference sequence). The CDR3 length is 13 residues. V dropped 3 bases and J dropped 16; count of bases not matched to a gene: 14. The DNA for the CDR3 is TGCAGTGCTAGTGTGGGGCCCGCGGGGGGTCTTTTCTTC. It codes for CSASVGPAGGLFF.

The genes are TRBV6-6 and TRBJ2-1; D possibly corresponds to TRBD1 (7 bases). The CDR3 contains 13 residues. V was trimmed by 10 bases and J by 4 bases, leaving 14 bases between them. Germline V gene lookup returns CDR1 MNHNY and CDR2 SVGAGI (reference sequence). The CDR3 reads CATSTGRYNEQFF. CDR3 sequence (DNA): TGTGCCACCTCGACAGGGAGGTACAATGAGCAGTTCTTC.

The chain links TRBV7-2 to TRBJ2-1, with D perhaps matching TRBD1 or TRBD2 (5 bases each). The CDR3 runs 14 residues. Per germline, CDR1 SGHTA and CDR2 FQGNSA. V was clipped by 5 bases and J by 1 base, with 9 bases between them. CDR3 nucleotide sequence: TGTGCCAGCAGCCCGGGACCATCCTACAATGAGCAGTTCTTC. This codes for CASSPGPSYNEQFF.

Only a few counts were recorded for this clonotype. The chain recombines TRBV7-7 with TRBJ2-1; D may match TRBD1 or TRBD2 (6 bases each). The CDR3 loop spans 16 amino acids. The ends were cut back, 4 bases at V and 3 bases at J, with 16 bases in the middle. CDR1 SSHAT and CDR2 FNYEAQ come from the germline V gene (reference sequence). CDR3 DNA: TGTGCCAGCAGCTCCCATTCGGGGGCCCACTACAATGAGCAGTTCTTC. Amino acid sequence: CASSSHSGAHYNEQFF. The whole variable domain, filled in from reference TRBV7-7 and TRBJ2-1, reads GAGVSQSPRYKVTKRGQDVTLRCDPISSHATLYWYQQALGQGPEFLTYFNYEAQPDKSGLPSDRFSAERPEGSISTLTIQRTEQRDSAMYRCASSSHSGAHYNEQFFGPGTRLTVL.

This clonotype was detected a few times. The chain has TRBV27 and TRBJ2-4; D unresolved. Germline CDR1 MNHEY, CDR2 SMNVEV (reference sequence). This CDR3 is 14 amino acids long. V lost 0 bases, J lost 7 bases, and 10 bases lay in between. CDR3: CASSLSTAGNIQYF. CDR3 DNA sequence: TGTGCCAGCAGTTTATCGACGGCAGGTAACATTCAGTACTTC.

This clonotype was seen only a few times. V gene TRBV6-2 or TRBV6-3 combines with J gene TRBJ2-7; 8 positions match TRBD2. This CDR3 region has 16 residues. Germline V lookup: CDR1 MNHEY, CDR2 SVGEGT. V was pared by 0 bases and J by 3 bases, with 7 bases of the junction left unmatched. CDR3 sequence (DNA): TGTGCCAGCAGTTACTCGCGGGAGGACCCTAACTACGAGCAGTACTTC. Translating gives CASSYSREDPNYEQYF.

This clonotype has more than one count but fewer than ten. The chain is built from TRBV4-2 and TRBJ1-5; 11 positions match TRBD1. The junction had 6 bases not matched to a gene; V was cut back by 3 bases and J by 5 bases. This CDR3 spans 16 amino acids. The germline gives CDR1 LGHNA, CDR2 YNFKEQ. In DNA, the CDR3 is TGTGCCAGCAGCCAGGAGGGACAGGGGGTTTATCAGCCCCAGCATTTT. Translated, it gives CASSQEGQGVYQPQHF.

The rearrangement joins TRBV4-1 to TRBJ1-5, with 12 positions matching TRBD1. CDR1 is MGHRA, CDR2 YSYEKL, per germline. After removal of 4 bases from V and 6 bases from J, the junction contained 4 bases not matched to a gene. The CDR3 has 15 residues. The CDR3 loop is CASSRDRGQGQPQHF. The CDR3 region has the DNA TGCGCCAGCAGCCGGGACAGGGGGCAAGGTCAGCCCCAGCATTTT.

A few counts support this clonotype. The chain couples TRBV5-1 to TRBJ2-1; the match to TRBD2 covers 11 bases. The CDR3 contains 18 residues. The V and J ends lost 0 bases and 4 bases, in that order; junction bases with no gene match: 9. Germline V gene lookup returns CDR1 SGHRS and CDR2 YFSETQ. The DNA for the CDR3 is TGCGCCAGCAGCTTGGGGGAGGGACTAGCGGATTCTTACAATGAGCAGTTCTTC. Protein sequence: CASSLGEGLADSYNEQFF.

V and J are TRBV19 and TRBJ2-4; possibly TRBD1 or TRBD2 for D (5 bases each). Germline CDR1 is LNHDA and CDR2 is SQIVND (reference sequence). The ends were cut back, 6 bases at V and 0 bases at J, with 15 bases in the middle. The CDR3 has 16 residues. For the CDR3, the DNA is TGTGCCAGTAGCCCCGAAGGGGACCTAGCCAAAAACATTCAGTACTTC. It translates to CASSPEGDLAKNIQYF.